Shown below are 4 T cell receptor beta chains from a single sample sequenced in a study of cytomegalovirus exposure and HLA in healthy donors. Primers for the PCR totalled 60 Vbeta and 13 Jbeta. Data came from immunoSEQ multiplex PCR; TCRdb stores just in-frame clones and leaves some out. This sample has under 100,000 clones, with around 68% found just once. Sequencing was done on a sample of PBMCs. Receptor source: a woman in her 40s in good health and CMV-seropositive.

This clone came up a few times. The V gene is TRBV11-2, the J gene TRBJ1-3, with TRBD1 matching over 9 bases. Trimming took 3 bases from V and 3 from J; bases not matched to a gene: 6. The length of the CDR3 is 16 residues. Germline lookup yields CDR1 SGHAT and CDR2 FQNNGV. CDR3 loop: CASSFPGTGHGNTIYF. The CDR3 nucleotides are TGTGCCAGCAGCTTTCCTGGGACAGGGCATGGAAACACCATATATTTT. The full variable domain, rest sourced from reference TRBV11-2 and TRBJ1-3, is EAGVAQSPRYKIIEKRQSVAFWCNPISGHATLYWYQQILGQGPKLLIQFQNNGVVDDSQLPKDRFSAERLKGVDSTLKIQPAKLEDSAVYLCASSFPGTGHGNTIYFGEGSWLTVV.

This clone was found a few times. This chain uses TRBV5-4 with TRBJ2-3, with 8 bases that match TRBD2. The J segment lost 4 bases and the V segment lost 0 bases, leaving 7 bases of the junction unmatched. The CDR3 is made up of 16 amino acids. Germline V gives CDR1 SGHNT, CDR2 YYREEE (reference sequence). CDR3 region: CASSLDAGGGPDTQYF. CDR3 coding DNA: TGTGCCAGCAGCTTGGATGCGGGAGGAGGGCCAGATACGCAGTATTTT.

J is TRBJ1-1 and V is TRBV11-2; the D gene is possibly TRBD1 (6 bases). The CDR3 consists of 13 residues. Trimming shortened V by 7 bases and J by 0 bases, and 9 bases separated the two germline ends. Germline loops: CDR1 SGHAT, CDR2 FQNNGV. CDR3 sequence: CASTGQMNTEAFF. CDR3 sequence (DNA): TGTGCCAGCACTGGACAGATGAACACTGAAGCTTTCTTT.

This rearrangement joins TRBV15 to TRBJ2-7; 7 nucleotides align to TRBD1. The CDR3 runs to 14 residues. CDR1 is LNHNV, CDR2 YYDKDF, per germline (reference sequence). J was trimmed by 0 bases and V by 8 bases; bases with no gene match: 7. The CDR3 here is CATSRGPNSYEQYF. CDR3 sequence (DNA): TGTGCCACCTCAAGGGGGCCCAACTCCTACGAGCAGTACTTC.